Sequencing of this T cell receptor beta chain was carried out in a study of beta chain features in type 1 diabetes. Study outcomes and limitations: HLA effects on TCRB rearrangement stayed unresolved here. Overrepresentation of cells with high TCR expression could result from cDNA sequencing. In every one of the four CD4+ subsets, TCRB CDR3s were moderately but significantly shorter in Type 1 diabetes patients.

Worth noting for this clone: The antigen remains unidentified.

Expressed TCRB transcripts were sequenced because the entire RNA isolate underwent reverse transcription. The repertoire was sequenced with immunoSEQ multiplex PCR; TCRdb's copy has only in-frame clones and lacks some. The sample lists about 400,000 clones, roughly 12% occurring once. The CDR3 runs to 15 residues. With 3 bases clipped from V and 1 base from J, the junction kept 6 bases outside the gene matches. CDR1 and CDR2 (germline): MDHEN, SYDVKM. Sort purity for all populations was recorded as exceeding 98%. The clonotype originates from a woman between 18 and 29 years old with type 1 diabetes. The sample was naive CD4+ T cells from blood. V and J are TRBV28 and TRBJ2-7, with 7 bases identical to TRBD1. The CDR3 is CASSLPGTASYEQYF. DNA for the CDR3: TGTGCCAGCAGTTTGCCTGGGACAGCGTCCTACGAGCAGTACTTC.